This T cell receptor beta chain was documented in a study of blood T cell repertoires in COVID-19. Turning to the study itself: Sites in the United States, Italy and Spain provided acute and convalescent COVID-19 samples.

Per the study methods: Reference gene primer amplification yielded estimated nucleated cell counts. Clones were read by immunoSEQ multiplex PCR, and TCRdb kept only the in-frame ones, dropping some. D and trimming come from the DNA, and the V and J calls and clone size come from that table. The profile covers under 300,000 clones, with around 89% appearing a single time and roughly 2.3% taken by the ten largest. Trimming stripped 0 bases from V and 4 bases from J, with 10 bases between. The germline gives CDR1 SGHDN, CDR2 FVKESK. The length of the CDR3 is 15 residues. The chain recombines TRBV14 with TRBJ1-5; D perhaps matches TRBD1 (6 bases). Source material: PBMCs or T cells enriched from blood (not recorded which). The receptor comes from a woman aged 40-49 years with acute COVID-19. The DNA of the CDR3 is TGTGCCAGCAGCCAAGATTCAGGGGCGAATCAGCCCCAGCATTTT. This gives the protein CASSQDSGANQPQHF.